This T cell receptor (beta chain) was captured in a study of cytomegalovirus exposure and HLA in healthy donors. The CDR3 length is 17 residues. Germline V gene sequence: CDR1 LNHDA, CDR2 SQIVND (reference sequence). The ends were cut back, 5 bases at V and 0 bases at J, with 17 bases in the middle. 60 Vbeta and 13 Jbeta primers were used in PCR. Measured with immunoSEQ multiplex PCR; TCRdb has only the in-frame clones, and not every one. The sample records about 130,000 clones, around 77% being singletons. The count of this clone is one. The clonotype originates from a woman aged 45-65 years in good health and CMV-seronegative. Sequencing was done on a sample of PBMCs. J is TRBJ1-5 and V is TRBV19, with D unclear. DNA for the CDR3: TGTGCCAGTAGTTCAACTCCCCCGCAGGATAGCAATCAGCCCCAGCATTTT. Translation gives CASSSTPPQDSNQPQHF.